This T cell receptor beta chain stems from a study of OX40 agonist ivuxolimab in advanced cancers. Study-wide context: Ivuxolimab, which targeted the costimulatory receptor OX40 (CD134), was an agonistic, fully human IgG2 monoclonal antibody. Intravenous ivuxolimab was administered to patients every 2 weeks at six dose levels: 0.01, 0.1, 0.3, 1.5, 3 and 10 mg/kg. Among the 52 dose-escalation patients, about 20 had hepatocellular carcinoma, approximately 15 melanoma, 9 renal cell carcinoma and 9 head and neck cancer. The dose-escalation cohort was roughly 83% male with a mean age of about 54 years, ranging from roughly 23 to 80. Prior anti-PD-1, anti-PD-L1 or anti-CTLA-4 therapy was permitted, and checkpoint inhibitors had been received by about 37% of dose-escalation patients. Partial responses occurred in three dose-escalation patients, of whom one had hepatocellular carcinoma and two had cutaneous melanoma. The purpose of peripheral TCRbeta sequencing was to test whether ivuxolimab changed TCR sequence diversity and led to clonal T-cell expansion. The paper reports the monotherapy dose-escalation portion (N = 52 patients) of the phase I ivuxolimab trial. The investigation overall reported the following: The antigen specificity of the clonally expanded peripheral T cells was not determined. On average, CD8+ T cells showed more expanded clones than CD4+ T cells after ivuxolimab. At doses from 0.1 to 3.0 mg/kg, clonal expansion was seen in both CD4+ and CD8+ blood T cells between baseline and week 6. In partial responders in the 0.1-3.0 mg/kg groups, normalized peripheral clonal expansion was found to be among the lowest, especially among CD8+ T cells. Low levels of normalized T-cell clonal expansion were also seen in some patients who did not respond.

For sequencing of the TCRbeta CDR3 region, genomic DNA was extracted from the sorted cells. The immunoSEQ Assay was used for sequencing of TCRbeta CDR3 regions. TCRdb mirrors the immuneACCESS table, restricted to in-frame sequences. Some clones are absent from its copies; in checked studies, under half trace to an unresolved V gene, and the reason for the others is unknown. For this sample the table gives over 50,000 clones, of which about 85% were detected only once. The biggest ten clones account for about 4.3% of the sample. Patients with autoimmune disease history or receiving systemic immunosuppression were excluded from the trial. Peripheral blood for TCR sequencing was collected from all dose cohorts at baseline, on cycle 4 day 1, and on cycle 7 day 1. The samples were drawn from a first-in-human, open-label, multicenter phase I dose-escalation trial of ivuxolimab. Adults with locally advanced or metastatic melanoma, renal cell carcinoma, hepatocellular carcinoma or head and neck squamous cell carcinoma were enrolled in the trial. Before TCR sequencing, CD4+ T cells and CD8+ T cells from peripheral blood were sorted into separate populations.

This clone was picked up one time. Its antigen is unknown. No quality values exist for individual bases; no much larger clone is one base distant. V and J lose 4 bases and 9 bases, and a span of 9 bases separates them. The germline V gene yields SNHLY for CDR1 and FYNNEI for CDR2. From its cysteine to its phenylalanine, the CDR3 spans 12 amino acids. The entry retains the CDR3 DNA only, 36 bases that are in frame from base 1. The clonotype comes from an adult with an advanced solid tumor such as melanoma, head and neck, liver or kidney cancer. This sequence uses TRBV2 and TRBJ1-4, with TRBD1 tentatively as D gene (5 bases match). The sequences come from CD4+ or CD8+ T cells sorted from blood, collected in a trial of the OX40 agonist ivuxolimab. The DNA sequence reads TGTGCCAGCAGTGGCCGGGACCAAAAACTGTTTTTT. It codes for CASSGRDQKLFF.